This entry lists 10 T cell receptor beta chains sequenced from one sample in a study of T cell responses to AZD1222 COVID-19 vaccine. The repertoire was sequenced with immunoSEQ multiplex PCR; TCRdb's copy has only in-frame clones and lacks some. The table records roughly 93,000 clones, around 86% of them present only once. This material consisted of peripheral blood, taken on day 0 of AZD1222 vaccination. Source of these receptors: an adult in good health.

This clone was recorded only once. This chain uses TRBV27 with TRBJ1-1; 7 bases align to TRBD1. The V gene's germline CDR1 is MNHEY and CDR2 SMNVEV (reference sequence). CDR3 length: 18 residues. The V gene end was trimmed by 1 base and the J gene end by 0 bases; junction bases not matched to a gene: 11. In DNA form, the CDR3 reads TGTGCCAGCAGTTTATTTGGGGTTAGACAGGGACTGAACACTGAAGCTTTCTTT. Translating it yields CASSLFGVRQGLNTEAFF.

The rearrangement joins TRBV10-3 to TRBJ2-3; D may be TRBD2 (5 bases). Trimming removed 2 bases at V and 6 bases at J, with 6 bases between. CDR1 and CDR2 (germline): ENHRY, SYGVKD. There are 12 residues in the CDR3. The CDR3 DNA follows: TGTGCCATCAGTGAGGCGGGCGATACGCAGTATTTT. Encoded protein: CAISEAGDTQYF.

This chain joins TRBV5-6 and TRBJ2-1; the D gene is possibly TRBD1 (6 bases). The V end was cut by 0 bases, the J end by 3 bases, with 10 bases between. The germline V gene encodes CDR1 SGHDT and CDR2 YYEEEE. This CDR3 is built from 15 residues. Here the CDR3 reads CASSLGQGLYNEQFF. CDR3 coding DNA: TGTGCCAGCAGCTTGGGCCAGGGGCTCTACAATGAGCAGTTCTTC.

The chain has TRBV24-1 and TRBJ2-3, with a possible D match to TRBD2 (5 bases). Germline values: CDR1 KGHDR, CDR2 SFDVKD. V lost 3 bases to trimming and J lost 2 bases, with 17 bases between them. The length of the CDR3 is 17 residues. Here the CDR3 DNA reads TGTGCCACCAGTGATGCATTAGAGGGCATCGCCACAGATACGCAGTATTTT. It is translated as CATSDALEGIATDTQYF.

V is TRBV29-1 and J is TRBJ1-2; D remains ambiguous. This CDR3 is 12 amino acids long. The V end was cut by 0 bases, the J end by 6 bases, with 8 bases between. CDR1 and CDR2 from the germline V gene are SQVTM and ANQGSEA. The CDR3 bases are TGCAGCGTTGAAGATCTCACTCATGGCTACACCTTC. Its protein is CSVEDLTHGYTF.

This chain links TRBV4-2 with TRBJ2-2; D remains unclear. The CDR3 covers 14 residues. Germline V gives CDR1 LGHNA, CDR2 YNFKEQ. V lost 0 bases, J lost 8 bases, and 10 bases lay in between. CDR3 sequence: CASSQDSGVGELFF. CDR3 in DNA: TGTGCCAGCAGCCAAGATAGTGGGGTGGGGGAGCTGTTTTTT.

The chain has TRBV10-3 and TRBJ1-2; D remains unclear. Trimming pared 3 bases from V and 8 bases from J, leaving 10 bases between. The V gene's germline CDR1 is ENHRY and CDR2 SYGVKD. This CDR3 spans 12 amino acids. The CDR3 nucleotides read TGTGCCATCAGTGACCACTCTATGGGCTACACCTTC. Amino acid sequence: CAISDHSMGYTF.

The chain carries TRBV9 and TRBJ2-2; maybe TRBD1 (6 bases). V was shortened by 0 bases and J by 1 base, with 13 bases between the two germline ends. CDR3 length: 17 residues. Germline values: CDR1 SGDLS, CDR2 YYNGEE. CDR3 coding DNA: TGTGCCAGCAGCGTAGATTTTGGGACAATGAACACCGGGGAGCTGTTTTTT. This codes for CASSVDFGTMNTGELFF. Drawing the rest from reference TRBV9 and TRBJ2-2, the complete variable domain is DSGVTQTPKHLITATGQRVTLRCSPRSGDLSVYWYQQSLDQGLQFLIQYYNGEERAKGNILERFSAQQFPDLHSELNLSSLELGDSALYFCASSVDFGTMNTGELFFGEGSRLTVL.

In nucleotides, the CDR3 is TGTGCCAGCTGGTCAACTGGAAACACCATATATTTT. The encoded protein is CASWSTGNTIYF. The gene calls are TRBV6-5 and TRBJ1-3; no clear D gene. The CDR3 loop spans 12 amino acids. Germline loops: CDR1 MNHEY, CDR2 SVGAGI. V was clipped by 8 bases and J by 2 bases, with 7 bases between them.

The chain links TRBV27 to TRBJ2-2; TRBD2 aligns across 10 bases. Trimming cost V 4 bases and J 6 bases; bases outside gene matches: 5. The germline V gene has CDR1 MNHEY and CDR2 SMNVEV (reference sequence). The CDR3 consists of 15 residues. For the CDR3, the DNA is TGTGCCAGCAGTTCCCGGACTAGCGGCGCCGGGGAGCTGTTTTTT. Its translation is CASSSRTSGAGELFF.